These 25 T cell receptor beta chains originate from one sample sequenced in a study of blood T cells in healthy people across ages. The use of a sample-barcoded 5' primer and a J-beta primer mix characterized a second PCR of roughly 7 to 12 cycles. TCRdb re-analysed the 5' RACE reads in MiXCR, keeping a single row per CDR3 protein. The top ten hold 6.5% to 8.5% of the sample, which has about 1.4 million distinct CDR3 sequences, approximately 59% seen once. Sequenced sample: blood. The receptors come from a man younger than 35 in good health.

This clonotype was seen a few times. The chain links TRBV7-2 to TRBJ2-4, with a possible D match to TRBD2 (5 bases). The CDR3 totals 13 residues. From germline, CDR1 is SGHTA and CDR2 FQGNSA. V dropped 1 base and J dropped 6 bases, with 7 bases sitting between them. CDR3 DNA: TGTGCCAGCAGCTTAGTAGGAGGAAACATTCAGTACTTC. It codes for CASSLVGGNIQYF.

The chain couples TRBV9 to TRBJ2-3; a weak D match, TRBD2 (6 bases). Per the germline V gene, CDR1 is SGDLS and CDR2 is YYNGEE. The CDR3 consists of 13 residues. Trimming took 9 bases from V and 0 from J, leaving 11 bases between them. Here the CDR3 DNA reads TGTGCCACGCGGAGGGCAAGCACAGATACGCAGTATTTT. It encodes CATRRASTDTQYF.

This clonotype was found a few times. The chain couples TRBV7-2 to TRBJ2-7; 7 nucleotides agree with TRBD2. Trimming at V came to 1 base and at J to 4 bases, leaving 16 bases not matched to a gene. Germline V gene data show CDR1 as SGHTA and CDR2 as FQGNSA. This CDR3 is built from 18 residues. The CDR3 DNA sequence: TGTGCCAGCAGCTTAGTCCGCGGTGGGAGGGAGATCGTATACGAGCAGTACTTC. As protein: CASSLVRGGREIVYEQYF.

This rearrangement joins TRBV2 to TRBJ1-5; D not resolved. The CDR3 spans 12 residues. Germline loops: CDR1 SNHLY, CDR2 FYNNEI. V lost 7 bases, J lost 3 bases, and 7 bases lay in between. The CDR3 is CASTSYNQPQHF. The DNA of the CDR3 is TGTGCCAGCACCAGTTACAATCAGCCCCAGCATTTT.

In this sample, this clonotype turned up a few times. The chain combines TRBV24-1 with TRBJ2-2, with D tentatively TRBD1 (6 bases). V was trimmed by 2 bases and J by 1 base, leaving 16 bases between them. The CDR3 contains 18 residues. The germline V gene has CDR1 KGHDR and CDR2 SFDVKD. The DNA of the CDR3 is TGTGCCACCAGTGATTCGACAGGAGCCAAAGGGAACACCGGGGAGCTGTTTTTT. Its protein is CATSDSTGAKGNTGELFF.

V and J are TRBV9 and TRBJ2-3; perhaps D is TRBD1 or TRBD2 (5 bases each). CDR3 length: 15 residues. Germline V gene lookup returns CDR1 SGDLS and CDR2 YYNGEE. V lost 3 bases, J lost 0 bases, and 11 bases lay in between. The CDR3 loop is CASSEWDQSTDTQYF. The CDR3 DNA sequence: TGTGCCAGCAGCGAGTGGGACCAAAGCACAGATACGCAGTATTTT.

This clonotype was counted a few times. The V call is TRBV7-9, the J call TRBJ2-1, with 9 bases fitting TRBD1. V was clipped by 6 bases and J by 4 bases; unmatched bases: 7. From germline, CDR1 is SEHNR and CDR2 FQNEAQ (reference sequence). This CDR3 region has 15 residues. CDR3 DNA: TGTGCCAGCAGTCCAGGACAGGGGACTTACAATGAGCAGTTCTTC. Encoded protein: CASSPGQGTYNEQFF.

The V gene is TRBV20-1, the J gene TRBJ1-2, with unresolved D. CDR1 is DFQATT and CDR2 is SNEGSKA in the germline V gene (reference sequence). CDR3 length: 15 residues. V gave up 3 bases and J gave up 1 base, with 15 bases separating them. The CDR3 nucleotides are TGCAGTGCTAGCCTTACAGCCGCACTTAACTATGGCTACACCTTC. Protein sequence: CSASLTAALNYGYTF.

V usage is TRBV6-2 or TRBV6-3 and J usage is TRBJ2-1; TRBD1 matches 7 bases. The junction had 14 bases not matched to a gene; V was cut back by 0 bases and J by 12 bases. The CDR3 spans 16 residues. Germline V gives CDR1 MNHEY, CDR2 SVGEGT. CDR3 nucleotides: TGTGCCAGCAGTTACTCGGCAGGGGGTCCCGTCAACGGGCAGTTCTTC. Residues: CASSYSAGGPVNGQFF.

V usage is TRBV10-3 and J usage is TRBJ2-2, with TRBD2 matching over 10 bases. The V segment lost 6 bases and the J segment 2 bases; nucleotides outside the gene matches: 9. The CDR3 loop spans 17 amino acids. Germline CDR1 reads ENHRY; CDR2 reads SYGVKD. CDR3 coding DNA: TGTGCCATCAGCTACCCCCCTAGCGGGGGCAACACCGGGGAGCTGTTTTTT. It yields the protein CAISYPPSGGNTGELFF.

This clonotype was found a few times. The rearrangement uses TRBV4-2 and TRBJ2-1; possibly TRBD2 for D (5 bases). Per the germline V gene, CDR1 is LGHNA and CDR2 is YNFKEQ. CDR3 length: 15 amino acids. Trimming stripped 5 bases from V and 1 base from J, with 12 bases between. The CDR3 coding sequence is TGTGCCAGCAGCATGGAGGACGGTTCCTACAATGAGCAGTTCTTC. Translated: CASSMEDGSYNEQFF.

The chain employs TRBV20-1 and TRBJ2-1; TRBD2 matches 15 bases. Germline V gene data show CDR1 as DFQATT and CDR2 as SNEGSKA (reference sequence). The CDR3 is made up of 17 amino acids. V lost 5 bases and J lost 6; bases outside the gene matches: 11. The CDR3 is CSAPGLAGGLTGNEQFF. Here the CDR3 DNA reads TGCAGTGCTCCGGGACTAGCGGGAGGATTAACTGGCAATGAGCAGTTCTTC.

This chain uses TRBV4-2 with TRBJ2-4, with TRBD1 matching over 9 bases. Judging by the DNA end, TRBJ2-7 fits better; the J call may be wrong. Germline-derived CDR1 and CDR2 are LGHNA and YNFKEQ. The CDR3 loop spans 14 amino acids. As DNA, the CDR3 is TGTGCCAGCAGCAGAGGACAGGGGTATAACGAGCAGTACTTC. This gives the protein CASSRGQGYNEQYF.

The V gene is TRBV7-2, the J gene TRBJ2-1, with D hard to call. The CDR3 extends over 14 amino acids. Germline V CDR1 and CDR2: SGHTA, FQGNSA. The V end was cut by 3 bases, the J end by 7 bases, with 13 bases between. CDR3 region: CASSFLGSSNEQFF. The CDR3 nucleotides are TGTGCCAGCAGCTTCTTAGGCAGTTCAAATGAGCAGTTCTTC.

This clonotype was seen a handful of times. DNA of the CDR3: TGCAGCGTTGAACTCAATCGGGGAGGCAATGAGCAGTTCTTC. Translation gives CSVELNRGGNEQFF. The chain has TRBV29-1 and TRBJ2-1; possibly TRBD2 for D (6 bases). V lost 2 bases and J lost 6, with 14 bases in between. CDR3 size: 14 residues. Germline V gives CDR1 SQVTM, CDR2 ANQGSEA.

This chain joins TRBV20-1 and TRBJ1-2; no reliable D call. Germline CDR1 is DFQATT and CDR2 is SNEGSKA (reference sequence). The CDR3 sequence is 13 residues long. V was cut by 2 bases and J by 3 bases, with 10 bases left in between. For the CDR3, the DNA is TGCAGTGCTAGATCCAGCCAGGACTATGGCTACACCTTC. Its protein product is CSARSSQDYGYTF.

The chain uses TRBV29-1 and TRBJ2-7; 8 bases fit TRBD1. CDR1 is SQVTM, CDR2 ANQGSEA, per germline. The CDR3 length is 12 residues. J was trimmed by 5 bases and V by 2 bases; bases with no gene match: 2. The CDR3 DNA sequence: TGCAGCGTTGAAAAACAGGGGGACGAGCAGTACTTC. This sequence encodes CSVEKQGDEQYF.

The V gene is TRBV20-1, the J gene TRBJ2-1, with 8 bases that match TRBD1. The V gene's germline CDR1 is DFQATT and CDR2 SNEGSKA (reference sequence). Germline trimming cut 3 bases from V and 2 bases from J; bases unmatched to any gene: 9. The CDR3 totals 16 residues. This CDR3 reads CSASPQTGVTYNEQFF. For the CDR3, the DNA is TGCAGTGCTAGCCCCCAGACAGGGGTCACCTACAATGAGCAGTTCTTC.

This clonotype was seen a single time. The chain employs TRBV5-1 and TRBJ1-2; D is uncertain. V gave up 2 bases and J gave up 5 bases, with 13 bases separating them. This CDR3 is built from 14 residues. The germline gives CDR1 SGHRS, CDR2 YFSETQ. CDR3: CASSFTSAVYGYTF. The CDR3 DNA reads TGCGCCAGCAGCTTCACTTCCGCCGTATATGGCTACACCTTC.

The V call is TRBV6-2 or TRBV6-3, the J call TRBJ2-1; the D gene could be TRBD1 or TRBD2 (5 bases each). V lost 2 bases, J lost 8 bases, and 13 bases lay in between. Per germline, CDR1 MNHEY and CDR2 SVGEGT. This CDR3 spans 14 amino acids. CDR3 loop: CASSYGRGQYEQFF. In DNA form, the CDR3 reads TGTGCCAGCAGTTACGGTCGGGGCCAATATGAGCAGTTCTTC.

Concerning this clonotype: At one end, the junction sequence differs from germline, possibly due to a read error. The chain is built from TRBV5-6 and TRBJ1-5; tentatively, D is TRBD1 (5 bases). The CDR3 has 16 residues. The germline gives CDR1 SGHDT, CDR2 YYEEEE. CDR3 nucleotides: TGTGCCAGCAGCTCTTACGGGAGACAGTCAAATCACCCCCAGCATTTT. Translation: CASSSYGRQSNHPQHF. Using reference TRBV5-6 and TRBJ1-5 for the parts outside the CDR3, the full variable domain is DAGVTQSPTHLIKTRGQQVTLRCSPKSGHDTVSWYQQALGQGPQFIFQYYEEEERQRGNFPDRFSGHQFPNYSSELNVNALLLGDSALYLCASSSYGRQSNHPQHFGDGTRLSIL.

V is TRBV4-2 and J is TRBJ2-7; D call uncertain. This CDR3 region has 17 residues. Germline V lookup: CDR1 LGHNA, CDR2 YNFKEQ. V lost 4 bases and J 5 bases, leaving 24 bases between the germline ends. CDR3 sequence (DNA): TGTGCCAGCAGCCCCGTCGGGCGAGGCCCCACCGACAACGAGCAGTACTTC. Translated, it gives CASSPVGRGPTDNEQYF.

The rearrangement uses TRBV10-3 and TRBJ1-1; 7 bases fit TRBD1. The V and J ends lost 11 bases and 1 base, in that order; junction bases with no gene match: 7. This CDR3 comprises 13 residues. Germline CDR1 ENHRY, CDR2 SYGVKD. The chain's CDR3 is CAASGQANTEAFF. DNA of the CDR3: TGTGCCGCCAGTGGACAGGCGAACACTGAAGCTTTCTTT.

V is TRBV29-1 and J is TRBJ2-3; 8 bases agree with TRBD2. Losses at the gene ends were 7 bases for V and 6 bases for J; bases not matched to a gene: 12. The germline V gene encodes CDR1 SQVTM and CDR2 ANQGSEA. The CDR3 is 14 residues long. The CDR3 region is CSGRLALSSDTQYF. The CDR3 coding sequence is TGCAGCGGACGACTAGCGCTAAGTTCGGATACGCAGTATTTT.

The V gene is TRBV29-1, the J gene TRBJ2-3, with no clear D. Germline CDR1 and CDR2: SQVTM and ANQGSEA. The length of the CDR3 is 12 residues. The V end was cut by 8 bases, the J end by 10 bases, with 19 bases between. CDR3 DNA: TGCAGCTTTATAGCCCCTTGGGCTCCGCAGTATTTT. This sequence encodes CSFIAPWAPQYF.